This T cell receptor beta chain was found in a study of neurological immune-mediated disorders. Study-wide results and caveats: The most TCR clonal expansion was seen in HTLV-1-associated myelopathy, and the least was seen in multiple sclerosis, which fell below healthy controls.

In its sample, this clonotype was seen many times. Its specificity is not known. From germline, CDR1 is MGHRA and CDR2 YSYEKL. The V segment lost 0 bases and the J segment 2 bases; nucleotides outside the gene matches: 3. The length of the CDR3 is 15 residues. 2 million unsorted PBMCs were stored in RNAlater at -80 °C before RNA extraction. The cDNA came from 5'RACE with 10-nucleotide random UMIs. TCRdb recomputed calls from the 5' RACE reads with MiXCR, one row per CDR3 protein. The table lists 54,000 or so distinct CDR3 sequences, 3% to 4% of them singletons. This clonotype originated in a woman aged 25-40 years with multiple sclerosis. The sample consisted of PBMCs. The chain combines TRBV4-1 with TRBJ2-5, with TRBD1 matching over 7 bases. This CDR3 reads CASSQESGQQETQYF. The CDR3 DNA reads as TGCGCCAGCAGCCAAGAATCGGGACAGCAAGAGACCCAGTACTTC.